This T cell receptor (beta chain) was documented in a study of OX40 agonist ivuxolimab in advanced cancers. Study summary: At doses from 0.01 to 10 mg/kg, patients were given intravenous ivuxolimab every 2 weeks. People who had prior anti-PD-1, anti-PD-L1 or anti-CTLA-4 therapy could take part, and roughly 40% had some. Study-wide results and limits: The average count of expanded clones was higher among CD8+ T cells than among CD4+.

This clone occurred a few times. Its matching antigen is unknown. It is likely a read error: a sequence one base away is far more abundant. The length of the CDR3 is 13 residues. Trimming stripped 0 bases from V and 3 bases from J, with 3 bases between. Per the germline V gene, CDR1 is LGHNA and CDR2 is YNFKEQ. This table comes from immunoSEQ multiplex PCR, and its TCRdb copy is limited to in-frame clones, with some not included. The sample carries about 30,000 clones, 90% recorded once. This sample comprised CD4+ or CD8+ T cells sorted from blood, obtained in a trial of the OX40 agonist ivuxolimab. The chain recombines TRBV4-2 with TRBJ2-1; D is ambiguous. The clonotype was recovered from an adult with an advanced solid tumor such as melanoma, head and neck, liver or kidney cancer. CDR3 protein: CASSQDFYNEQFF. CDR3 DNA sequence: TGTGCCAGCAGCCAAGACTTCTACAATGAGCAGTTCTTC.